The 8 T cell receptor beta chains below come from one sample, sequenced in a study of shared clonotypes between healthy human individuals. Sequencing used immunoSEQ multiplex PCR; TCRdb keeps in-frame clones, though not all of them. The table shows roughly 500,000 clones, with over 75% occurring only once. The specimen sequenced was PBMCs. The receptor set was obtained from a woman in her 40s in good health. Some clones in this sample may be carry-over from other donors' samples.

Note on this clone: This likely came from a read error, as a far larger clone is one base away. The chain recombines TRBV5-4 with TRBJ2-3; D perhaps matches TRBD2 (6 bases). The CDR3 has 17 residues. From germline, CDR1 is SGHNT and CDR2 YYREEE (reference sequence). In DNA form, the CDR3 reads TGTGCCGGCAGCTTGGCTCGAACGGGAGTGTGGGCAGATACGCAGTATTTT. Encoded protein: CAGSLARTGVWADTQYF.

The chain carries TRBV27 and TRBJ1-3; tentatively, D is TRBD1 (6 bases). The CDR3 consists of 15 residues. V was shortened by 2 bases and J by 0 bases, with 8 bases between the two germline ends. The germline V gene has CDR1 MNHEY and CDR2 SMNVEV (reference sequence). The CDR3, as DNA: TGTGCCAGCAGTTTAAGGGGGAACTCTGGAAACACCATATATTTT. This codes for CASSLRGNSGNTIYF.

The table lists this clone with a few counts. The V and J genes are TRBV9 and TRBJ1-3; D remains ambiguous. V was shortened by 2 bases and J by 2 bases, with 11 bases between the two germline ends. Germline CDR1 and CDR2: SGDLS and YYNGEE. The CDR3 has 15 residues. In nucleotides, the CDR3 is TGTGCCAGCAGCGTGTTGACGGATCCTGGAAACACCATATATTTT. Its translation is CASSVLTDPGNTIYF. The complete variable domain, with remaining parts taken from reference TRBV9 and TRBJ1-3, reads DSGVTQTPKHLITATGQRVTLRCSPRSGDLSVYWYQQSLDQGLQFLIQYYNGEERAKGNILERFSAQQFPDLHSELNLSSLELGDSALYFCASSVLTDPGNTIYFGEGSWLTVV.

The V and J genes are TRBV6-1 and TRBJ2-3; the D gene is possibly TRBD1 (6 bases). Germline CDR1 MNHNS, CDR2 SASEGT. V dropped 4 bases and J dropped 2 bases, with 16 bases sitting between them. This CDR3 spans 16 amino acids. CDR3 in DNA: TGTGCCAGCAGTGCGTGGGCGCAGGGGTACACAGATACGCAGTATTTT. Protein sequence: CASSAWAQGYTDTQYF.

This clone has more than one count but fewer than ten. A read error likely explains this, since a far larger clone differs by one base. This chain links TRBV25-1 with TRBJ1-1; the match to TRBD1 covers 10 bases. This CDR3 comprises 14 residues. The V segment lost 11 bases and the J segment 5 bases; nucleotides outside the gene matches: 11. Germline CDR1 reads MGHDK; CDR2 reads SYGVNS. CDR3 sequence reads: CAGSTGGGMTEAFF. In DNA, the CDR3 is TGTGCCGGTTCGACAGGGGGCGGGATGACTGAAGCTTTCTTT.

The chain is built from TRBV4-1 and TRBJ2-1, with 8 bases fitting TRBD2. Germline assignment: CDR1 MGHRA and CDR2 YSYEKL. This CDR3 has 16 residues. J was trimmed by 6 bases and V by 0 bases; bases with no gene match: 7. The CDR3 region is CASSQEAGAGGNEQFF. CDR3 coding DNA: TGCGCCAGCAGCCAAGAAGCGGGAGCCGGCGGCAATGAGCAGTTCTTC.

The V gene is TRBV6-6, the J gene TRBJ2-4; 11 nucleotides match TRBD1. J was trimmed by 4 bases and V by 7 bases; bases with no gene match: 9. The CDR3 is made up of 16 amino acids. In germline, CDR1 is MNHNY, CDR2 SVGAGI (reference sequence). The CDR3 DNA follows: TGTGCCAGCAACCAAAGGACAGGGGGCGGAAAAAACATTCAGTACTTC. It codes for CASNQRTGGGKNIQYF.

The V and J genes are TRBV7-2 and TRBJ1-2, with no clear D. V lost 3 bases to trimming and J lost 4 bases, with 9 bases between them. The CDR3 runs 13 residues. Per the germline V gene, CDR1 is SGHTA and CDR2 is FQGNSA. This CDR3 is CASSLDGLYGYTF. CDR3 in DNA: TGTGCCAGCAGCTTGGACGGCCTCTATGGCTACACCTTC.